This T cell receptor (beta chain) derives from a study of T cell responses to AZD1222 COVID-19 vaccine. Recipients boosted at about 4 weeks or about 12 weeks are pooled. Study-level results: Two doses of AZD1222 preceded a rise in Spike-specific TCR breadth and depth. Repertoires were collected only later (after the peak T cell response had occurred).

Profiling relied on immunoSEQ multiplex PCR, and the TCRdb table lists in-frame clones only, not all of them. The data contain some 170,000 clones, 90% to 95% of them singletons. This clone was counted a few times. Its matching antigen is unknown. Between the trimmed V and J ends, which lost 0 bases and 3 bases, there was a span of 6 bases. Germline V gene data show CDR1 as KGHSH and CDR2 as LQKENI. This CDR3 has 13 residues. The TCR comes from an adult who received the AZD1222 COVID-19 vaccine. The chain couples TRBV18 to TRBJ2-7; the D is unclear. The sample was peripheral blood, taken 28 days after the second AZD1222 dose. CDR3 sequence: CASSPPMIYEQYF. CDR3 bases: TGTGCCAGCTCACCACCGATGATCTACGAGCAGTACTTC.